This T cell receptor beta chain came from a study of blood T cell repertoires in COVID-19 (dated by TCRdb to about 2020). For the study in its entirety: The collaborator samples originated in the United States, Italy and Spain and spanned the acute and convalescent phases of COVID-19. The material from the prospective study consisted of cDNA or gDNA derived from T cells, B-cell-depleted T cells, or PBMCs. Nearly every sample came with metadata listing a de-identified subject ID, COVID-19 status, age in years and sex. Where available, HLA class I and class II types were obtained from metadata supplied by the sample provider rather than from assay-based typing. Samples were obtained from the ongoing ImmuneRACE study (first 160 participants) and from 1,254 subjects provided by 6 global collaborators. The repertoires were made available in a free public database intended to serve as a resource for research on the immune response to SARS-CoV-2. Subjects who had been exposed to COVID-19, were actively infected with it, or had recovered from it provided the deeply sampled blood TCRbeta repertoires that made up the dataset.

In Seattle, one collaborating source enrolled patients while the infection was active and tracked those patients longitudinally over the course of disease. Whole blood was collected in K2EDTA tubes by collaborating institutions according to the institutions' own protocols. For TCRbeta analysis, collaborators shipped samples as frozen whole blood, isolated PBMCs, or DNA extracted from either of those sample types. The study at large found these results: How much clinical and demographic metadata was included differed by source and by participant, and the metadata was provided uncurated.

Comment on this clone: Its target antigen remains unknown. No much larger clone exists at a distance of one base, and base qualities are not known. The sample carries other DNA sequences with the same CDR3.

The immunoSEQ Assay, a bias-controlled multiplex PCR, was used to amplify TCRbeta CDR3 regions from genomic DNA. For the original study's pipeline: Within the assay, amplification of reference gene primers was used to estimate how many nucleated cells each sample contained. To quantify the absolute abundance of each unique TCRbeta CDR3 rearrangement, sequence reads were collapsed and filtered. For each sample, productive Simpson clonality was calculated by taking the square root of Simpson's diversity index across productive rearrangements. The source is immuneACCESS, and TCRdb retained only in-frame sequences with V and J called. Part of the clones is not carried over; for the studies checked, unresolved V genes explain less than half of this, and the remainder is unexplained. Clone size and V and J calls were adopted from that table, with D and trimming inferred from the DNA. Here the sample has a few hundred thousand clones; 80% to 90% occur a single time. The ten biggest clones cover over 5.5% of the sample.

The CDR3 numbers 12 residues from cysteine through phenylalanine. CDR3 DNA is the only sequence kept; it has 36 bases, read in frame from the first base. Here V drops 4 bases and J drops 4 bases, and the junction holds 0 bases not matched to any gene. CDR1 SNHLY and CDR2 FYNNEI are derived from the germline V gene. The TCR comes from a woman between 45 and 60 years old with COVID-19, enrolled during active disease. This receptor chain uses TRBV2 and TRBJ2-7; 8 bases in the junction line up with TRBD1. Sequences were obtained from peripheral blood. The nucleotide sequence reads as follows: TGTGCCAGCAGTGGACAGGGGTACGAGCAGTACTTC. Its protein product is CASSGQGYEQYF. The full variable domain, with segments outside the CDR3 supplied by the reference TRBV2 and TRBJ2-7 proteins, appears as EPEVTQTPSHQVTQMGQEVILRCVPISNHLYFYWYRQILGQKVEFLVSFYNNEISEKSEIFDDQFSVERPDGSNFTLKIRSTKLEDSAMYFCASSGQGYEQYFGPGTRLTVT.